This passage covers 19 T cell receptor beta chains from one sample sequenced in a study of T cells in Graves' hyperthyroidism and ophthalmopathy. RNA transcripts served as the template for amplifying TCR beta CDR3 regions. The HTBI primer set drove a first-round RT-PCR of the TCR CDR3. TCRdb used MiXCR to reprocess the multiplex PCR reads, holding one entry per CDR3 protein. The table includes about 640,000 distinct CDR3 sequences, less than 45% detected once. Sequenced sample: peripheral blood or thyroid tissue (not recorded which). The receptor set was obtained from an adult man with Graves' disease, either hyperthyroidism or ophthalmopathy (not recorded which).

As regards this clonotype: This may arise from a read error, as a much more abundant clone is one base away. J is TRBJ2-5 and V is TRBV7-8, with D perhaps TRBD1 (6 bases). With 5 bases removed from V and 2 bases from J, the gap between germline ends came to 15 bases. CDR3 length equals 15 residues. Germline CDR1 reads SGHVS; CDR2 reads FQNEAQ. The CDR3 nucleotides read TGTGCCAGCAGCGCACAGGGTCAGTCTCAAGAGACCCAGTACTTC. Translated: CASSAQGQSQETQYF.

The chain is built from TRBV7-9 and TRBJ2-7, with a weak D call TRBD1 (6 bases). The CDR3 is 17 residues long. The V end lost 1 base, the J end lost 3 bases, and 19 bases lay between the germline ends. From germline, CDR1 is SEHNR and CDR2 FQNEAQ (reference sequence). In nucleotides, the CDR3 is TGTGCCAGCAGCTTAGTCGGGTATGACAGGTCGGACTACGAGCAGTACTTC. Translating it yields CASSLVGYDRSDYEQYF.

This clonotype was observed many times. The chain recombines TRBV12-3 or TRBV12-4 with TRBJ1-5, with 10 positions matching TRBD1. CDR3 length equals 12 residues. V lost 11 bases, J lost 8 bases, and 6 bases stayed unmatched. CDR3 region: CAVTGGGKPQHF. The CDR3 DNA reads as TGTGCCGTGACAGGGGGCGGGAAGCCCCAGCATTTT.

This clonotype was detected many times. Here the CDR3 reads CASSLAQDAEQYF. For the CDR3, the DNA is TGCGCCAGCAGCTTGGCACAGGACGCCGAGCAGTACTTC. The chain recombines TRBV5-1 with TRBJ2-7; D perhaps matches TRBD1 (5 bases). CDR3 size: 13 residues. Germline V gene lookup returns CDR1 SGHRS and CDR2 YFSETQ. Trimming took 0 bases from V and 6 from J, leaving 10 bases between them.

The genes are TRBV10-3 and TRBJ1-4; no definite D call. The CDR3 extends over 15 amino acids. V lost 6 bases to trimming and J lost 7 bases, with 18 bases between them. CDR1 and CDR2 from the germline V gene are ENHRY and SYGVKD. The CDR3 loop is CAISPNAQNTEKLFF. The CDR3 nucleotides are TGTGCCATCAGCCCCAACGCACAGAACACTGAAAAACTGTTTTTT.

This clonotype was seen a few times. This chain links TRBV28 with TRBJ1-2; TRBD1 might be the D (6 bases). V shed 2 bases and J shed 6 bases, with 13 bases lying between them. Germline CDR1 reads MDHEN; CDR2 reads SYDVKM. This CDR3 comprises 14 residues. The CDR3 DNA reads TGTGCCAGCAGTTTAGGGGGCAATGTGGATGGCTACACCTTC. Its translation is CASSLGGNVDGYTF.

V is TRBV7-3 and J is TRBJ2-5; a weak D match, TRBD1 (6 bases). The CDR3 contains 14 residues. The germline V gene has CDR1 SGHTA and CDR2 FQGTGA. Trimming took off 6 bases at V and 5 bases at J, with 16 bases between the two ends. CDR3 coding DNA: TGTGCCAGCAGTATTGATGGGGGCCGGGAGACCCAGTACTTC. This translates into CASSIDGGRETQYF.

For this clonotype: One end of the junction varies from germline; a read error may be responsible. The CDR3 loop reads CAISLEPGASNSPLNF. The DNA of the CDR3 is TGTGCCATCAGTTTAGAACCAGGTGCTTCAAATTCACCCCTCAACTTT. The chain has TRBV10-3 and TRBJ1-6; D not resolved. CDR1 is ENHRY and CDR2 is SYGVKD in the germline V gene. CDR3 size: 16 residues.

The chain employs TRBV6-5 and TRBJ2-5; 9 nucleotides agree with TRBD2. Germline V gives CDR1 MNHEY, CDR2 SVGAGI. The CDR3 is 16 residues long. Germline trimming cut 4 bases from V and 3 bases from J; bases unmatched to any gene: 9. CDR3 sequence reads: CASSSPRREGKETQYF. The CDR3 region has the DNA TGTGCCAGCAGTTCTCCCCGGCGGGAGGGCAAAGAGACCCAGTACTTC.

This clonotype showed up just a few times. The chain joins TRBV7-8 to TRBJ2-5, with 8 bases lining up with TRBD2. Trimming removed 3 bases from V and 0 bases from J; junction bases left unmatched: 6. The CDR3 is made up of 16 amino acids. Per the germline V gene, CDR1 is SGHVS and CDR2 is FQNEAQ. The CDR3 coding sequence is TGTGCCAGCAGCTTCTCCCGGGGGGGGTACCAAGAGACCCAGTACTTC. Protein: CASSFSRGGYQETQYF. Using reference TRBV7-8 and TRBJ2-5 for the parts outside the CDR3, the full variable domain is GAGVSQSPRYKVAKRGQDVALRCDPISGHVSLFWYQQALGQGPEFLTYFQNEAQLDKSGLPSDRFFAERPEGSVSTLKIQRTQQEDSAVYLCASSFSRGGYQETQYFGPGTRLLVL.

This clonotype was counted many times. The genes are TRBV2 and TRBJ1-5, with D possibly being TRBD1 (5 bases). V lost 1 base and J lost 6, with 13 bases in between. The CDR3 spans 15 residues. Germline V CDR1 and CDR2: SNHLY, FYNNEI. The CDR3: CASSEGGRDGQPQHF. CDR3 DNA sequence: TGTGCCAGCAGTGAAGGGGGCAGGGACGGTCAGCCCCAGCATTTT.

Points on this clonotype: A much larger clone sits a single nucleotide away, making a read error possible. This chain uses TRBV9 with TRBJ1-4; D is ambiguous. Germline CDR1 reads SGDLS; CDR2 reads YYNGEE. The germline V and J ends were trimmed by 1 base and 12 bases, with 13 bases remaining between them. CDR3 size: 13 residues. The CDR3 nucleotides are TGTGCCAGCAGCGTAAGAGGGAGGGAAGAACTGTTTTTT. Translated, it gives CASSVRGREELFF.

The chain is built from TRBV2 and TRBJ2-7; 8 bases are shared with TRBD1. With 7 bases clipped from V and 2 bases from J, the junction kept 7 bases outside the gene matches. CDR3 length: 14 residues. The germline V gene has CDR1 SNHLY and CDR2 FYNNEI. Written as DNA, the CDR3 is TGTGCCAGCACCTCGGACAGGGTCGCCTACGAGCAGTACTTC. Its translation is CASTSDRVAYEQYF.

Regarding this clonotype: A much more abundant neighbour one base away suggests this may be a read error. The chain carries TRBV29-1 and TRBJ1-2; D ambiguous. With 3 bases removed from V and 10 bases from J, the gap between germline ends came to 12 bases. Germline V gene lookup returns CDR1 SQVTM and CDR2 ANQGSEA. This CDR3 contains 11 residues. CDR3 in DNA: TGCAGCGTTGATTTAGGTCTTGCCTACACCTTC. Encoded protein: CSVDLGLAYTF.

CDR3 sequence (DNA): TGTGCCAGCAGCTTAGGGGCCAGGGATGGCGAAAAACTGTTTTTT. Translation gives CASSLGARDGEKLFF. This rearrangement joins TRBV7-9 to TRBJ1-4, with a weak D call TRBD1 (5 bases). The V end lost 1 base, the J end lost 8 bases, and 14 bases lay between the germline ends. CDR1 and CDR2 (germline): SEHNR, FQNEAQ (reference sequence). The length of the CDR3 is 15 residues.

The CDR3 spells CASSYSSTRDEQYF. In DNA form, the CDR3 reads TGTGCCAGCAGTTACTCGAGTACTCGGGACGAGCAGTACTTC. The chain has TRBV6-5 and TRBJ2-7; no reliable D call. The CDR3 contains 14 residues. The germline V and J ends were trimmed by 0 bases and 5 bases, with 11 bases remaining between them. Germline V gene sequence: CDR1 MNHEY, CDR2 SVGAGI.

The rearrangement joins TRBV9 to TRBJ1-1; TRBD1 agrees at 9 bases. Per the germline V gene, CDR1 is SGDLS and CDR2 is YYNGEE. The V gene end was trimmed by 7 bases and the J gene end by 6 bases; junction bases not matched to a gene: 16. The CDR3 consists of 16 residues. The CDR3 bases are TGTGCCAGCTCACCGGGGGTCGGGACAGGGTTCGCTGAAGCTTTCTTT. Translated: CASSPGVGTGFAEAFF.

This clonotype was observed a handful of times. The rearrangement uses TRBV7-9 and TRBJ1-2, with D unclear. V was cut by 3 bases and J by 4 bases, with 9 bases left in between. This CDR3 comprises 13 residues. Germline CDR1 SEHNR, CDR2 FQNEAQ (reference sequence). The CDR3 sequence: CASSFRNSYGYTF. In DNA form, the CDR3 reads TGTGCCAGCAGCTTCAGGAACTCCTATGGCTACACCTTC.

To note about this clonotype: It is likely a read error, because the conserved phenylalanine at the end of the CDR3 is missing. The limits of the CDR3 on the DNA are not certain, so only TCRdb's listed CDR3 is given. The chain has TRBV15 and TRBJ2-5. Germline V lookup: CDR1 LNHNV, CDR2 YYDKDF (reference sequence). The CDR3 has 12 amino acids, counting both end residues. The CDR3 sequence: CATSRDPRVQTL.